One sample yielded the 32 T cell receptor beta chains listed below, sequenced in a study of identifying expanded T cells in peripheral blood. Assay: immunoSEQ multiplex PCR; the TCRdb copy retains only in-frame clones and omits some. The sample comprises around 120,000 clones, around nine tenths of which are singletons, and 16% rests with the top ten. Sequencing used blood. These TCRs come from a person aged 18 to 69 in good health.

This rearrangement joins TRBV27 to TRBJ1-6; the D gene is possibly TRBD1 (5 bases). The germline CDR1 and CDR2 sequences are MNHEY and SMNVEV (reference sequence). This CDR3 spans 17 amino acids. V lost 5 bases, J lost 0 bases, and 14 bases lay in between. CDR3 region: CASSGITGSSYNSPLHF. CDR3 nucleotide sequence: TGTGCCAGCAGTGGAATCACAGGAAGCTCCTATAATTCACCCCTCCACTTT.

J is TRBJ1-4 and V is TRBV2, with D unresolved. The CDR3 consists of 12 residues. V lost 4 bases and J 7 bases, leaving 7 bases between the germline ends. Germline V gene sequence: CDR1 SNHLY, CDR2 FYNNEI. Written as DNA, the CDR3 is TGTGCCAGCAGTGGGGAGGGTGAAAAACTGTTTTTT. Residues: CASSGEGEKLFF.

The chain's CDR3 is CASSFFYGYTF. The CDR3 DNA follows: TGTGCCAGCAGCTTTTTCTATGGCTACACCTTC. The chain joins TRBV11-2 to TRBJ1-2; no definite D call. CDR1 and CDR2 from the germline V gene are SGHAT and FQNNGV. The CDR3 loop spans 11 amino acids. The ends were cut back, 3 bases at V and 4 bases at J, with 3 bases in the middle.

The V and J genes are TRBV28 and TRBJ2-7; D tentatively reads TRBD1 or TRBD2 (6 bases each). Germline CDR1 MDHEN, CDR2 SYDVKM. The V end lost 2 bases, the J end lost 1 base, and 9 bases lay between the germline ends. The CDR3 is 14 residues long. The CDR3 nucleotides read TGTGCCAGCAGTTTAGGAGGGGGGTCCTACGAGCAGTACTTC. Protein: CASSLGGGSYEQYF. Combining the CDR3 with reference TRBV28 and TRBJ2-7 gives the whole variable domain DVKVTQSSRYLVKRTGEKVFLECVQDMDHENMFWYRQDPGLGLRLIYFSYDVKMKEKGDIPEGYSVSREKKERFSLILESASTNQTSMYLCASSLGGGSYEQYFGPGTRLTVT.

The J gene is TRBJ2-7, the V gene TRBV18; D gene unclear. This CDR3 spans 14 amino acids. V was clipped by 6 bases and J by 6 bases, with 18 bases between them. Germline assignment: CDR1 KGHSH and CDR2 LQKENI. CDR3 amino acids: CASSKVGVVREQYF. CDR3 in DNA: TGTGCCAGCTCCAAGGTTGGGGTCGTCCGCGAGCAGTACTTC. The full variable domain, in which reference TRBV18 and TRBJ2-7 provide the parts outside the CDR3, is NAGVMQNPRHLVRRRGQEARLRCSPMKGHSHVYWYRQLPEEGLKFMVYLQKENIIDESGMPKERFSAEFPKEGPSILRIQQVVRGDSAAYFCASSKVGVVREQYFGPGTRLTVT.

This chain's CDR3 is CASSTLRGVSGNTIYF. CDR3 DNA sequence: TGTGCCAGCAGTACTCTCAGGGGGGTCTCTGGAAACACCATATATTTT. This rearrangement joins TRBV5-6 to TRBJ1-3; the match to TRBD1 covers 7 bases. Trimming cost V 5 bases and J 0 bases; bases outside gene matches: 8. This CDR3 spans 16 amino acids. In germline, CDR1 is SGHDT, CDR2 YYEEEE.

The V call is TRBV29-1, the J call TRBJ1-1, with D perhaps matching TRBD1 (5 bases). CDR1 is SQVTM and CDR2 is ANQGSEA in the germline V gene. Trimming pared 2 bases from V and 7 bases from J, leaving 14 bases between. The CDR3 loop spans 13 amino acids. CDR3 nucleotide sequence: TGCAGCGTTGAACCATCAGGGCGCGGTGAAGCTTTCTTT. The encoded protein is CSVEPSGRGEAFF. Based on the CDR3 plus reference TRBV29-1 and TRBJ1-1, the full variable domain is SAVISQKPSRDICQRGTSLTIQCQVDSQVTMMFWYRQQPGQSLTLIATANQGSEATYESGFVIDKFPISRPNLTFSTLTVSNMSPEDSSIYLCSVEPSGRGEAFFGQGTRLTVV.

CDR3 nucleotides: TGTGCCAGCAGACGGACCCTCCAGCGGGGATCCTACGAGCAGTACTTC. This codes for CASRRTLQRGSYEQYF. The chain links TRBV27 to TRBJ2-7; 7 nucleotides match TRBD2. With 6 bases clipped from V and 1 base from J, the junction kept 12 bases outside the gene matches. The CDR3 is 16 amino acids. CDR1 is MNHEY, CDR2 SMNVEV, per germline (reference sequence).

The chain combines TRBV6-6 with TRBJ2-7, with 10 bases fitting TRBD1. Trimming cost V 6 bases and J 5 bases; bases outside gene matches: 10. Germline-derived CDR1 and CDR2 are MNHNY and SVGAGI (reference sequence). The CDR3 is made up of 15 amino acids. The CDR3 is CASSPIWTGGDEQYF. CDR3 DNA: TGTGCCAGCAGCCCCATATGGACAGGGGGGGACGAGCAGTACTTC.

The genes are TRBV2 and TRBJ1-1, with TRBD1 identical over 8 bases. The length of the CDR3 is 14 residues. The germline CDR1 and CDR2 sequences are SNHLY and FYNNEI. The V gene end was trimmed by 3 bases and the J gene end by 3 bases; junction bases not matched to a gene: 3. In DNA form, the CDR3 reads TGTGCCAGCAGTGAGTCAGGGGGCTACACTGAAGCTTTCTTT. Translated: CASSESGGYTEAFF.

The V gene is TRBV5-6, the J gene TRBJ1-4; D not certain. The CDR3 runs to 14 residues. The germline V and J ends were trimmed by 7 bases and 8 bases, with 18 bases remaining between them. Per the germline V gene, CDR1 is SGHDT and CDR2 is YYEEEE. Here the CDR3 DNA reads TGTGCCAGCGGTTTAACCCCGCAAGTAGAAAAACTGTTTTTT. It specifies CASGLTPQVEKLFF.

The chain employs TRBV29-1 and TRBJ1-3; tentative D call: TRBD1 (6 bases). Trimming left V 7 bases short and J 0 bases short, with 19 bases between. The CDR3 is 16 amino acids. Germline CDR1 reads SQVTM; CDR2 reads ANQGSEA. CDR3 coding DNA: TGCAGCGCCTACAGGACAGAGGTTAGCTCTGGAAACACCATATATTTT. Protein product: CSAYRTEVSSGNTIYF.

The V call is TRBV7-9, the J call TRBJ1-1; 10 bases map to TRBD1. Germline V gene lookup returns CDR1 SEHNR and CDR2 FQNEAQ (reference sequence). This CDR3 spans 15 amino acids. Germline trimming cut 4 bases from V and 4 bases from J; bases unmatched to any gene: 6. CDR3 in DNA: TGTGCCAGCAGCTCTTCTAGGACAGGGGGCACTGAAGCTTTCTTT. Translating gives CASSSSRTGGTEAFF.

In DNA, the CDR3 is TGTGCCACAATCGACTGGGGCTCTGGAAACACCATATATTTT. Translation: CATIDWGSGNTIYF. This rearrangement joins TRBV19 to TRBJ1-3; D is ambiguous. Looked up from germline, CDR1 is LNHDA and CDR2 is SQIVND (reference sequence). Trimming left V 10 bases short and J 0 bases short, with 13 bases between. There are 14 residues in the CDR3.

CDR3 DNA: TGTGCTAGTGGTTTGTTGCGGGGGGCCCCGGAAGAGACCCAGTACTTC. This codes for CASGLLRGAPEETQYF. V and J are TRBV12-5 and TRBJ2-5, with 8 nucleotides matching TRBD2. CDR1 LGHNT and CDR2 FRNRAP come from the germline V gene. This CDR3 is built from 16 residues. V trimming: 2 bases; J trimming: 3 bases; junction bases outside the gene matches: 8.

This chain's CDR3 is CASTRDSNYEQYF. The CDR3 region has the DNA TGTGCCAGCACTCGGGACAGTAACTACGAGCAGTACTTC. The chain carries TRBV6-1 and TRBJ2-7; TRBD1 agrees at 7 bases. V lost 7 bases to trimming and J lost 3 bases; unmatched junction nucleotides: 6. Germline V CDR1 and CDR2: MNHNS, SASEGT. This CDR3 is built from 13 residues.

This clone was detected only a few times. CDR3 amino acids: CASSPEGNIQYF. In DNA form, the CDR3 reads TGCGCCAGCAGCCCGGAGGGGAACATTCAGTACTTC. V and J are TRBV5-1 and TRBJ2-4; D might be TRBD2 (6 bases). The germline V and J ends were trimmed by 4 bases and 7 bases, with 9 bases remaining between them. The germline V gene has CDR1 SGHRS and CDR2 YFSETQ. CDR3 length: 12 residues.

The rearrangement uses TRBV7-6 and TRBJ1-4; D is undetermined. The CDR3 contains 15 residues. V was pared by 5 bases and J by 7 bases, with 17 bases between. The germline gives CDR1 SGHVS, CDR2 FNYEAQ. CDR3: CASSLEPRKAEKLFF. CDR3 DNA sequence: TGTGCCAGCAGCCTAGAACCCCGAAAGGCTGAAAAACTGTTTTTT.

CDR3 DNA: TGTGCCAGCATCCAAGGACAGCCGGGCAAAAACATTCAGTACTTC. It encodes CASIQGQPGKNIQYF. This chain joins TRBV28 and TRBJ2-4; TRBD1 might be the D (6 bases). The CDR3 covers 15 residues. The V gene lost 7 bases and the J gene lost 3 bases, with 16 bases spanning the gap. Germline CDR1 reads MDHEN; CDR2 reads SYDVKM.

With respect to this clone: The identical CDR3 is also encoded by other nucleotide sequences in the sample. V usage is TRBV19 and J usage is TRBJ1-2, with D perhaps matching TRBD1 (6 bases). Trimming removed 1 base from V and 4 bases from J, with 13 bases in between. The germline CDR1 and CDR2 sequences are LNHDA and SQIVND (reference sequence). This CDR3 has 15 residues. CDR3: CASSIATGGGYGYTF. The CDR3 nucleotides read TGTGCCAGTAGTATAGCGACAGGAGGTGGCTATGGCTACACCTTC. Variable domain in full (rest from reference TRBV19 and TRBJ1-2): DGGITQSPKYLFRKEGQNVTLSCEQNLNHDAMYWYRQDPGQGLRLIYYSQIVNDFQKGDIAEGYSVSREKKESFPLTVTSAQKNPTAFYLCASSIATGGGYGYTFGSGTRLTVV.

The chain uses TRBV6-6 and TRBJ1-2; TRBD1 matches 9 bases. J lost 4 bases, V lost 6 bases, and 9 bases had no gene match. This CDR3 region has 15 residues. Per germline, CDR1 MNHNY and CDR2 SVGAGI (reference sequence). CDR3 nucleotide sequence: TGTGCCAGCAGCCAAACCGGGACAGGGCCCTATGGCTACACCTTC. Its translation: CASSQTGTGPYGYTF.

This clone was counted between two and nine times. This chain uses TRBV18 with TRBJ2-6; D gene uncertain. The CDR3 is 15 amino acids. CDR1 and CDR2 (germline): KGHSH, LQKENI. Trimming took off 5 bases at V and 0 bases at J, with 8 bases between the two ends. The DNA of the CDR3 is TGTGCCAGCTCATCCTCCTACTCTGGGGCCAACGTCCTGACTTTC. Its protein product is CASSSSYSGANVLTF.

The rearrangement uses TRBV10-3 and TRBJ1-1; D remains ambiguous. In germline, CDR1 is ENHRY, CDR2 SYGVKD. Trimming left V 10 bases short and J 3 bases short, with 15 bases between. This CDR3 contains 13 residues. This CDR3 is CATQFFSDTEAFF. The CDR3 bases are TGTGCCACCCAATTCTTTTCGGACACTGAAGCTTTCTTT.

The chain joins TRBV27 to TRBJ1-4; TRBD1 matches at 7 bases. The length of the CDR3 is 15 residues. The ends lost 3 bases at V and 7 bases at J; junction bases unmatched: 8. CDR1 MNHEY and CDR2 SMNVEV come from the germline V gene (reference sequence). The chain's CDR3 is CASSLEGATVEKLFF. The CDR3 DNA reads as TGTGCCAGCAGTTTGGAGGGGGCAACTGTTGAAAAACTGTTTTTT.

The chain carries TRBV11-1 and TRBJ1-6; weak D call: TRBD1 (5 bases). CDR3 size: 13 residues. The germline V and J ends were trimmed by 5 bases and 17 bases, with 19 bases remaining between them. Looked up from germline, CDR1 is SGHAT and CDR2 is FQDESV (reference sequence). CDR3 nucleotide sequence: TGTGCCAGCAGCCCGAAGCCGGGACCCCGGATCCACTTT. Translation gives CASSPKPGPRIHF.

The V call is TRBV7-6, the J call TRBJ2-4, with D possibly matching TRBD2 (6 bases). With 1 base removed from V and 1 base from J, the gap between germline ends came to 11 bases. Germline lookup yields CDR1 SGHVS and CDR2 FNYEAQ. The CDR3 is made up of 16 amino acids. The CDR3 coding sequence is TGTGCCAGCAGCTTAGAGTGGGGGAGGGCCAAAAACATTCAGTACTTC. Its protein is CASSLEWGRAKNIQYF. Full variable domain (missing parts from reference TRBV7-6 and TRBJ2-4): GAGVSQSPRYKVTKRGQDVALRCDPISGHVSLYWYRQALGQGPEFLTYFNYEAQQDKSGLPNDRFSAERPEGSISTLTIQRTEQRDSAMYRCASSLEWGRAKNIQYFGAGTRLSVL.

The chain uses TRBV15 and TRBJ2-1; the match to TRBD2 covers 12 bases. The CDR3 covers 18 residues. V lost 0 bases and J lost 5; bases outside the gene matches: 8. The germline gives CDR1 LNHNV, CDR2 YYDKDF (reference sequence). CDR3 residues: CATSRDGASGGAHNEQFF. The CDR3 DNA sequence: TGTGCCACCAGCAGAGATGGGGCTAGCGGGGGGGCCCACAATGAGCAGTTCTTC. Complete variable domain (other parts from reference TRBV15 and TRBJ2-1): DAMVIQNPRYQVTQFGKPVTLSCSQTLNHNVMYWYQQKSSQAPKLLFHYYDKDFNNEADTPDNFQSRRPNTSFCFLDIRSPGLGDTAMYLCATSRDGASGGAHNEQFFGPGTRLTVL.

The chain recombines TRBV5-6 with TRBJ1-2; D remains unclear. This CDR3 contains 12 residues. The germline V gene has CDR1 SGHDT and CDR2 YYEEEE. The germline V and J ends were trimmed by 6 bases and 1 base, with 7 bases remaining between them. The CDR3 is CASTLFNYGYTF. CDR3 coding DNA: TGTGCCAGCACCCTCTTTAACTATGGCTACACCTTC.

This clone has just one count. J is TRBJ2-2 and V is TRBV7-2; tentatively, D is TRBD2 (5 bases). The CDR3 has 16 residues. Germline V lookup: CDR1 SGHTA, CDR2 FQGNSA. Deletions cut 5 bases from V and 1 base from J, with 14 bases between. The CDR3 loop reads CASSNQRNRNTGELFF. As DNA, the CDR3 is TGTGCCAGCAGCAACCAGCGGAACCGGAACACCGGGGAGCTGTTTTTT.

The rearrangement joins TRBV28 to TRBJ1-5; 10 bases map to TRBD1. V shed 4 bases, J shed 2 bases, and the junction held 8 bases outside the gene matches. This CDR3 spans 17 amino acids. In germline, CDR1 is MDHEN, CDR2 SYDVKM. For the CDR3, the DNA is TGTGCCAGCAGTTCGACAGGGGGCGGGGCGGGCAATCAGCCCCAGCATTTT. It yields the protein CASSSTGGGAGNQPQHF.

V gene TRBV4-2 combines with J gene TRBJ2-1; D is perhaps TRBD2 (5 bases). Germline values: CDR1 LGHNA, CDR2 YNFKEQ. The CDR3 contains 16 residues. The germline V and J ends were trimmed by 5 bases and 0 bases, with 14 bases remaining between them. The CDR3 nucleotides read TGTGCCAGCAGCTCGGACGGGATAAGCTCCTACAATGAGCAGTTCTTC. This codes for CASSSDGISSYNEQFF.

CDR3 amino acids: CASSSAAGGTTEAFF. The CDR3 DNA reads as TGCGCCAGCAGCTCGGCGGCGGGCGGAACCACTGAAGCTTTCTTT. The rearrangement joins TRBV5-1 to TRBJ1-1, with D unresolved. Germline V CDR1 and CDR2: SGHRS, YFSETQ. The CDR3 runs 15 residues. Trimming stripped 3 bases from V and 4 bases from J, with 16 bases between. Using reference TRBV5-1 and TRBJ1-1 for the parts outside the CDR3, the full variable domain is KAGVTQTPRYLIKTRGQQVTLSCSPISGHRSVSWYQQTPGQGLQFLFEYFSETQRNKGNFPGRFSGRQFSNSRSEMNVSTLELGDSALYLCASSSAAGGTTEAFFGQGTRLTVV.